The source of this TCR beta chain is a study of molecular identifiers for immune sequencing clone quantification. Regarding the study as a whole: One cell's worth of spiked Jurkat TCR RNA was reportedly detectable among approximately 1 million naive cells.

The germline CDR1 and CDR2 sequences are LGHNA and YSLEER. The germline V and J ends were trimmed by 0 bases and 5 bases, with 14 bases remaining between them. The length of the CDR3 is 15 residues. Source material for naive CD8 libraries was roughly 17,000 to 1,100,000 sorted cells, with 10%, 30% or 50% RNA. Based on a CD8+CD4-CCR7+CD45RA+ profile, naive CD8 T cells were sorted. In its sample, this clonotype was seen a few times. Antigen: not known. TCRdb itself ran the PCR reads through MiXCR, one entry per CDR3 protein. The sample holds tens of thousands of distinct CDR3 sequences, approximately 34% seen once.

This TCR came from a human donor in good health. Some libraries in this study had Jurkat cell RNA spiked in. The specimen sequenced was naive CD8+ T cells from blood, with Jurkat cell RNA spiked in. Described subset: FACS-sorted CD8+CD4-CCR7+CD45RA+ naive T cells. The chain carries TRBV4-3 and TRBJ2-7, with D perhaps given as TRBD1 or TRBD2 (5 bases each). The CDR3, as DNA: TGCGCCAGCAGCCAAGATGAGGGGAGTCCAAACGAGCAGTACTTC. It encodes CASSQDEGSPNEQYF.